This T cell receptor beta chain was recovered during a study of T cells after yellow fever vaccination. TCRdb re-derived calls from the 5' RACE reads in MiXCR, one entry per CDR3 protein. The table has hundreds of thousands of distinct CDR3 sequences, around 4.9% seen once. V was cut by 6 bases and J by 4 bases, with 12 bases left in between. The CDR3 sequence is 14 residues long. Per germline, CDR1 MNHEY and CDR2 SMNVEV (reference sequence). Many counts were recorded for this clonotype. The V and J genes are TRBV27 and TRBJ1-4; D is undetermined. The sample in question was CD4+ T cells sorted from PBMCs, obtained on the day of the yellow fever booster vaccination. The sequence was collected from a young man who received the YFV17D yellow fever vaccine. The CDR3 region is CASSPFGGNEKLFF. CDR3 sequence (DNA): TGTGCCAGCAGCCCCTTTGGCGGTAATGAAAAACTGTTTTTT.